Listed below are T cell receptor beta chains from one sample, sequenced in a study of CD8 T cells in ankylosing spondylitis. MiXCR, run by TCRdb on the 5' RACE reads, gives a single entry per CDR3 protein. The sample gives about 160,000 distinct CDR3 sequences, about a sixth of which show up once; about 8.2% is in the top ten. The material sequenced was blood, either unsorted or a sorted T cell fraction (not recorded which). The receptors here all came from a male donor with ankylosing spondylitis or in good health (not recorded which). Both conserved end residues are part of each CDR3. The order of the fields is J gene, D gene, V gene, clone size, CDR3 DNA, CDR3 protein. The D gene is left open where the match is weak. Part of the rows lack a size; the others show once, few, many or a class for expanded clones.

TRBJ2-1 | TRBD2 | TRBV27 | - | TGTGCCAGCAGTTTAGGGACTAGCTCCTACAATGAGCAGTTCTTC | CASSLGTSSYNEQFF
TRBJ1-5 | - | TRBV15 | many | TGTGCCACCAGCAGAGATTCAGGGGTTCGGGGTTTAATTAATCAGCCCCAGCATTTT | CATSRDSGVRGLINQPQHF
TRBJ1-1 | - | TRBV20-1 | many | TGCAGTGCTAGAGTTCCGGATCGGCCAAGCTCCGGTGCTTTCTTT | CSARVPDRPSSGAFF
TRBJ1-2 | - | TRBV5-4 | few | TGTGCCAGCAGCTTGGACTGGGTTGGCTACACCTTC | CASSLDWVGYTF
TRBJ1-1 | - | TRBV19 | few | TGTGCCAGTACCGACAGCGCCATGAACACTGAAGCTTTCTTT | CASTDSAMNTEAFF
TRBJ2-7 | - | TRBV2 | many | TGTGCCAGCAGTGATTCGGGAACCTACGAGCAGTACTTC | CASSDSGTYEQYF
TRBJ1-3 | - | TRBV29-1 | few | TGCAGCGTTGTAGATCCGGGGAGAAACACCATATATTTT | CSVVDPGRNTIYF
TRBJ2-3 | - | TRBV9 | - | TGTGCCAGCAGCGTAGGTCTGTTAGGCGATACGCAGTATTTT | CASSVGLLGDTQYF
TRBJ2-2 | TRBD1 | TRBV28 | many | TGTGCCAGCAGTCCCACACCCGGGACAGGTAACACCGGGGAGCTGTTTTTT | CASSPTPGTGNTGELFF
TRBJ2-5 | - | TRBV20-1 | many | TGCAGTGCTATACAGCTAGGGGAGACCCAGTACTTC | CSAIQLGETQYF
TRBJ2-1 | TRBD1 | TRBV29-1 | - | TGCAGCGTCCCTTCCCGGGACAGGGTTTACAATGAGCAGTTCTTC | CSVPSRDRVYNEQFF
TRBJ2-5 | - | TRBV12-3/TRBV12-4 | many | TGTGCCAGCCTCAAGGCCGCCCAAGAGACCCAGTACTTC | CASLKAAQETQYF
TRBJ1-3 | TRBD1 | TRBV30 | - | TGTGCCTGGAGCGCCGGGACAGCTGGAAACACCATATATTTT | CAWSAGTAGNTIYF
TRBJ2-7 | - | TRBV20-1 | many | TGCAGTGCTAGTGGTGGGGCGCGAAAATACGAGCAGTACTTC | CSASGGARKYEQYF
TRBJ2-3 | - | TRBV18 | few | TGTGCCAGCTCAACCGACGTTAGCACAGATACGCAGTATTTT | CASSTDVSTDTQYF
TRBJ2-3 | - | TRBV13 | - | TGTGCCAGTCAGCGGGCTAGCACAGATACGCAGTATTTT | CASQRASTDTQYF
TRBJ2-1 | TRBD2 | TRBV28 | few | TGTGCCAGCAGTCTCCCAACAAGCGGGAGGTTAGTAGGCTACAATGAGCAGTTCTTC | CASSLPTSGRLVGYNEQFF
TRBJ2-4 | - | TRBV7-6 | - | TGTGCCAGCAGCTTAGCTTTGCGGGGGCTTGGGGACAACATTCAGTACTTC | CASSLALRGLGDNIQYF
TRBJ2-3 | - | TRBV11-2 | - | TGTGCCAGCAGCTTACTCCGACCGATCATTCCCACAGATACGCAGTATTTT | CASSLLRPIIPTDTQYF
TRBJ2-2 | TRBD2 | TRBV24-1 | many | TGTGCCACCAGTGATTTTGCTAGCGGAGTGGAGAGGACCGGGGAGCTGTTTTTT | CATSDFASGVERTGELFF
TRBJ1-2 | - | TRBV20-1 | few | TGCAGTGCTCCAGGGCGGATCAGCTCTGGAGGCTACACCTTC | CSAPGRISSGGYTF
TRBJ2-1 | - | TRBV20-1 | - | TGCAGTGCCCACCGGGACGCAAGCTACAATGAGCAGTTCTTC | CSAHRDASYNEQFF
TRBJ2-4 | - | TRBV28 | few | TGTGCCAGCAGATCTACAGGGAGTGTAGCCAAAAACATTCAGTACTTC | CASRSTGSVAKNIQYF
TRBJ1-1 | - | TRBV18 | many | TGTGCCAGCTCAGCACAGGGATTGGGTCTCACTGAAGCTTTCTTT | CASSAQGLGLTEAFF
TRBJ2-1 | TRBD1 | TRBV28 | few | TGTGCCAGCAGTTGGCCCGGGACAGGAGGGGACGATGAGCAGTTCTTC | CASSWPGTGGDDEQFF
TRBJ2-7 | TRBD2 | TRBV12-3/TRBV12-4 | few | TGTGCCAGCACCCCGGGAGGGACCCGCGAGCAGTACTTC | CASTPGGTREQYF
TRBJ2-7 | TRBD2 | TRBV4-2 | many | TGTGCCAGCAGCCAAGGACTAGCGGACTACGAGCAGTACTTC | CASSQGLADYEQYF
TRBJ1-6 | - | TRBV6-5 | - | TGTGCCAGCAAGCAGGGCACCTATAATTCACCCCTCCACTTT | CASKQGTYNSPLHF
TRBJ1-6 | - | TRBV28 | few | TGTGCCAGCAAAGTTCTGGGACCCCTCCACTTT | CASKVLGPLHF
TRBJ2-7 | - | TRBV19 | once | TGTGCCAGTAGTATCACCAGGGGTGGCTACGAGCAGTACTTC | CASSITRGGYEQYF